The clone carrying this T cell receptor (beta chain) has more than one count but fewer than ten. Then a second PCR, running about 6 to 12 cycles, was carried out with a sample-barcoded 5' primer and a J-beta primer mix. TCRdb called the 5' RACE reads again in MiXCR, with one record for every CDR3 protein. The profile shows fewer than 950,000 distinct CDR3 sequences, 53% of them singletons. This sample was taken from a study of blood T cells in healthy people across ages. The CDR3 sequence is 11 residues long. Trimming took 6 bases from V and 13 from J; bases not matched to a gene: 4. V gene TRBV12-3 or TRBV12-4 combines with J gene TRBJ2-1; 9 bases match TRBD2. The clonotype originates from a man older than 75 in good health. Sequencing input: blood. CDR3 DNA sequence: TGTGCCAGCAGCGTAGCGGGGGCACAGTTCTTC. This translates into CASSVAGAQFF.